This T cell receptor (beta chain) stems from a study of T cell responses to AZD1222 COVID-19 vaccine (dated by TCRdb to 2020 to 2023). Broadly, across the study: Because spike-specific TCR depth and breadth did not differ between the two schedules, AZD1222 recipients who got a second dose at roughly 4 weeks were pooled with those who got a second dose at roughly 12 weeks. A total of about 240 trial participants underwent TCR sequencing, of whom 200 to 220 received two doses of AZD1222 and some 25 received two doses of the MenACWY control vaccine. Trial participants were enrolled into age subgroups of 18-55, 56-69 and 70-plus years, which contained about 150, 28 and 57 TCR-sequenced participants, respectively.

The CDR3 covers 16 residues, taking in both the cysteine and the phenylalanine. The entry retains the CDR3 DNA only, 48 bases that are in frame from base 1. V loses 4 bases at its end and J loses 3 bases; junction bases beyond the gene matches: 8. As encoded in the germline V gene (reference sequence), CDR1 is SEHNR while CDR2 is FQNEAQ. Overall results and qualifications from the work: In the small 56-69-year group, the increase in depth fell short of significance, most likely because of low power. Vaccine-associated CD4 TCRs spanned the whole spike protein, with dominant responses in regions 160-218 and 743-854. Conclusions about previously exposed vaccinees are limited, since just six or seven AZD1222 recipients were seropositive for SARS-CoV-2 at baseline. Reportedly, almost half of the unique spike-specific TCRs recognized epitopes lying outside the regions that are mutated in the B.1.351 and B.1.1.7 variants. Participants were mostly white British and included more females than males, and it was suggested by the authors that clonal diversity may have been underestimated. Because no day 14 peak-response samples were available, repertoires were characterized only after the peak T cell response. After two AZD1222 doses, spike-specific TCR breadth and depth were significantly higher than at day 0 and than in MenACWY recipients.

In light of the paper, this sample's time point label describes: baseline before first vaccination. Samples from vaccinated people were obtained from the UK trials COV001 and COV002, which included a single-blind randomized controlled phase 2/3 trial of AZD1222 (ChAdOx1 nCoV-19) in healthy adults. For TCRbeta chain sequencing, PBMC samples were collected from trial participants at day 0 and at day 28 after the second dose. The CDR3 regions of human TCRbeta chains were analyzed by immunosequencing. The published analysis was carried out like this. TCRs in the repertoires were compared against a reference library of SARS-CoV-2-specific TCRs that had been generated with the MIRA antigen-specificity platform. Breadth was defined as the fraction of unique TCRs that were SARS-CoV-2-associated, and depth was defined as the fraction of total T cells that were SARS-CoV-2-associated. Using the MIRA data, each spike-specific TCR was mapped to the spike region that the TCR reacts to and placed in a CD4 or CD8 class. Log10-transformed breadth and depth values were compared by one-way ANOVA with Sidak's multiple comparisons tests. TCRdb re-hosts the immuneACCESS table, in-frame sequences only. Its copies lack some clones; in the studies checked, an unresolved V gene accounts for under half of them, and the cause for the rest is not known. For V, J and clone size, that table is used; D and trimming come from the DNA. The sample profile shows around 130,000 clones; about 94% of them were found once. 5% to 5.5% of the sample is held by the ten biggest clonotypes.

Concerning this clone: Its antigen is currently not known. Per-base quality was not reported, and no clone a single base away is much larger than it.

The origin of this receptor is an adult in good health. In this chain, TRBV7-9 is recombined with TRBJ2-1; a stretch of 8 junction bases matches TRBD2. Source: peripheral blood, taken on day 0 of AZD1222 vaccination. Read as DNA, the sequence is TGTGCCAGCAGCTCCAAGACTAGCGCTAGCTACAATGAGCAGTTCTTC. Translation gives CASSSKTSASYNEQFF.